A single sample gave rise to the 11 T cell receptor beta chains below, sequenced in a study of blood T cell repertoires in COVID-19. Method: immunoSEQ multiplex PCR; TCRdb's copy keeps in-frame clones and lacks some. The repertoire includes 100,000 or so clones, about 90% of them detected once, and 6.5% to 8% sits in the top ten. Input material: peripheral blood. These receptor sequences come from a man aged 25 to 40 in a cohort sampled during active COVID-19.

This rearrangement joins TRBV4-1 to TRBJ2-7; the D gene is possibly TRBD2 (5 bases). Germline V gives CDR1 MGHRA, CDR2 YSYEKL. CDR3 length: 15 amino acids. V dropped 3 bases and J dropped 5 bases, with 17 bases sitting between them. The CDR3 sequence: CASSQDLHRKDEQYF. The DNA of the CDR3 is TGCGCCAGCAGCCAGGACTTGCATAGGAAGGACGAGCAGTACTTC.

CDR3 residues: CASSDRTGANVLTF. Here the CDR3 DNA reads TGTGCCAGCAGTGACAGGACCGGGGCCAACGTCCTGACTTTC. The chain carries TRBV6-2 or TRBV6-3 and TRBJ2-6; possibly TRBD1 for D (6 bases). V lost 5 bases to trimming and J lost 4 bases, with 9 bases between them. CDR1 and CDR2 (germline): MNHEY, SVGEGT. The CDR3 covers 14 residues.

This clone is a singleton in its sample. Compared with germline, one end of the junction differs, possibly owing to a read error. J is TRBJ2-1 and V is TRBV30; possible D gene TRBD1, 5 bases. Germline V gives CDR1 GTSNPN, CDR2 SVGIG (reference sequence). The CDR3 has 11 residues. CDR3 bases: TGTGCCTGGAGTGTATCGAGACAGTCGGTCTTC. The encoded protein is CAWSVSRQSVF.

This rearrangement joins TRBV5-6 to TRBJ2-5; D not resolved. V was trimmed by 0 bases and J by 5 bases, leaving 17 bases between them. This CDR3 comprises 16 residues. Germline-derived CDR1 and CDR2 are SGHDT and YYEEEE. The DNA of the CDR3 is TGTGCCAGCAGCTTGGGTCCAGCGTCGGTGTTTGAGACCCAGTACTTC. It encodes CASSLGPASVFETQYF.

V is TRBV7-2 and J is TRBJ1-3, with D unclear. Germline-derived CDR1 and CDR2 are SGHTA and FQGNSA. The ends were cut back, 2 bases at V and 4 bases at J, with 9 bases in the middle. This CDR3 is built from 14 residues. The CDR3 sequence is CASSLTLRGNTIYF. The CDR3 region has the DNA TGTGCCAGCAGCTTAACCCTTCGGGGAAACACCATATATTTT.

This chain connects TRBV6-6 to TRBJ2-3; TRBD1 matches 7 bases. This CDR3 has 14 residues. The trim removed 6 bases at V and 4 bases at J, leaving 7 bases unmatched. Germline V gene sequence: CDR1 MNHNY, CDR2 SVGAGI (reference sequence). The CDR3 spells CASSNRGVSDTQYF. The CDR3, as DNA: TGTGCCAGCAGCAACAGGGGCGTATCAGATACGCAGTATTTT.

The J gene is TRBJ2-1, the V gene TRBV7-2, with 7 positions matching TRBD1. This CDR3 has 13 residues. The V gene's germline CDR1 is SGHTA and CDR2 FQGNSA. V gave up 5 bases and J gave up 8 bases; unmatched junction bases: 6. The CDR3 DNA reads TGTGCCAGCAGCACCGAGGGGGCCCATGAGCAGTTCTTC. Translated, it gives CASSTEGAHEQFF.

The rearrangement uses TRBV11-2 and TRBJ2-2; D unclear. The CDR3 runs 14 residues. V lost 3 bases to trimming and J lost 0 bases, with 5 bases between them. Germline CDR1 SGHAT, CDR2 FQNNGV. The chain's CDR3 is CASSFTTNTGELFF. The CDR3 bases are TGTGCCAGCAGCTTTACAACGAACACCGGGGAGCTGTTTTTT.

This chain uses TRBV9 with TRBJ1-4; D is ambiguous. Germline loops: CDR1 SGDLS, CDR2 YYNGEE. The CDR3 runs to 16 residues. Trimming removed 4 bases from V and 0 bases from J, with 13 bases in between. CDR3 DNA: TGTGCCAGCAGCCCGAGGGCGGGCACAACTAATGAAAAACTGTTTTTT. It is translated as CASSPRAGTTNEKLFF.

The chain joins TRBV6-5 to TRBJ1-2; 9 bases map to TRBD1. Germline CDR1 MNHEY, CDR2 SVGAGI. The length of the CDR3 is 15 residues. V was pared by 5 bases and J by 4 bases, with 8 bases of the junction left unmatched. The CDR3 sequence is CASSRDRDFGYGYTF. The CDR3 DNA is TGTGCCAGCAGTCGGGACAGGGATTTTGGCTATGGCTACACCTTC.

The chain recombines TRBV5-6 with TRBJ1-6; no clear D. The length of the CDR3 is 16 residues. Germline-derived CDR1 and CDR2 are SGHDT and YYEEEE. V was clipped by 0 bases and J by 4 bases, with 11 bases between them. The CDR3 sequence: CASSLGGRPYNSPLHF. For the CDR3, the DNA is TGTGCCAGCAGCTTGGGAGGTAGACCGTATAATTCACCCCTCCACTTT.